Below, one T cell receptor beta chain is given with its context. Its antigen is undetermined. Trimming left V 1 base short and J 6 bases short, with 8 bases between. Germline values: CDR1 SGHRS, CDR2 YFSETQ. The CDR3 consists of 12 residues. The source of the sample is a study of cytomegalovirus exposure and HLA in healthy donors. Background on the study: Prior work identified around 100 million unique TCR beta sequences in roughly 180 million T cells.

Overall study findings and caveats: For most TCR sequences rarity was the rule, although some public TCRs occurred in many donors. Accurate prediction of most subjects' HLA-A and HLA-B alleles from TCR beta sequences was reported. Investigators reported 150 to 200 TCR beta chains as tied to cytomegalovirus.

Amplification used 60 Vbeta primers and 13 Jbeta primers. Some clones are missing from TCRdb's copy, which holds only in-frame ones; the method was immunoSEQ multiplex PCR. The sample records approximately 100,000 clones, roughly 75% being singletons. This chain uses TRBV5-1 with TRBJ2-7; D possibly corresponds to TRBD2 (5 bases). Sequences were obtained from PBMCs. This TCR was sampled from a male donor in good health and CMV-seropositive. The CDR3, as DNA: TGCGCCAGCAGCTTGTCCGAGGGCGAGCAGTACTTC. Translated, it gives CASSLSEGEQYF. Full variable domain (remainder filled in from reference TRBV5-1 and TRBJ2-7): KAGVTQTPRYLIKTRGQQVTLSCSPISGHRSVSWYQQTPGQGLQFLFEYFSETQRNKGNFPGRFSGRQFSNSRSEMNVSTLELGDSALYLCASSLSEGEQYFGPGTRLTVT.